This T cell receptor (beta chain) comes out of a study of early T cells in non-severe SARS-CoV-2 infection. Broader study findings: Comparison of clonotypes with VDJdb favored anti-spike CD8 responses while missing private and CD4 specificities.

TCRdb redid the calling of the 5' RACE reads with MiXCR, one entry per CDR3 protein. The sample records roughly 40,000 distinct CDR3 sequences, roughly 7.1% being singletons. As to this clonotype: Its specificity is unknown.

The ends lost 5 bases at V and 2 bases at J; junction bases unmatched: 2. The CDR3 consists of 14 residues. CDR1 and CDR2 (germline): MNHNY, SVGAGI (reference sequence). This TCR was sampled from an adult who was a healthcare worker with PCR-confirmed SARS-CoV-2 infection or an uninfected control (not recorded which). This chain uses TRBV6-6 with TRBJ2-1; 8 bases are shared with TRBD1. The material sequenced was whole blood. The CDR3 bases are TGTGCCAGCAGTCCGGACAGGGCCTACAATGAGCAGTTCTTC. Translating it yields CASSPDRAYNEQFF.